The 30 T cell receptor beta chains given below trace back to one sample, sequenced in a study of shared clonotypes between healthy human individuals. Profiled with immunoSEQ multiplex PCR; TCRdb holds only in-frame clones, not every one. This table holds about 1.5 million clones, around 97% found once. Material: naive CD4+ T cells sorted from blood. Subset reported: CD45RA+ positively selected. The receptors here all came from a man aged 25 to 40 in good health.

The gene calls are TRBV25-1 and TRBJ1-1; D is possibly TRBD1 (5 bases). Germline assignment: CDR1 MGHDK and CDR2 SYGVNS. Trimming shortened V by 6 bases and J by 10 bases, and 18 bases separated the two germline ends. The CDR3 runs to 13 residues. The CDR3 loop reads CASSEAGFRGAFF. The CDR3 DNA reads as TGTGCCAGCAGCGAAGCAGGGTTCCGGGGAGCTTTCTTT.

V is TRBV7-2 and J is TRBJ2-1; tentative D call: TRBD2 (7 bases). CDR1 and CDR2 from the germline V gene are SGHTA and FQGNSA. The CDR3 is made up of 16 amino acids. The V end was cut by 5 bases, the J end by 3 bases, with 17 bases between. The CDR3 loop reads CASSPQGLAVYNEQFF. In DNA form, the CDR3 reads TGTGCCAGCAGCCCACAGGGCCTAGCGGTCTACAATGAGCAGTTCTTC.

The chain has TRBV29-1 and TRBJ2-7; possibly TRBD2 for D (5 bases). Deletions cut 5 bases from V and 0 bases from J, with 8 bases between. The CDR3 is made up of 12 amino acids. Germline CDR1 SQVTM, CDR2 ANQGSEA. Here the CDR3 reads CSVSRDSYEQYF. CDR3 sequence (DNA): TGCAGCGTTAGCCGGGACTCCTACGAGCAGTACTTC.

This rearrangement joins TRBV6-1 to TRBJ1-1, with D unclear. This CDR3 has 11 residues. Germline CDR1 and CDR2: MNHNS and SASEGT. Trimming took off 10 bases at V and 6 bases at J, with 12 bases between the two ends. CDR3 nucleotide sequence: TGTGCCACCAGGAGGGCCCCTGAAGCTTTCTTT. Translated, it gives CATRRAPEAFF.

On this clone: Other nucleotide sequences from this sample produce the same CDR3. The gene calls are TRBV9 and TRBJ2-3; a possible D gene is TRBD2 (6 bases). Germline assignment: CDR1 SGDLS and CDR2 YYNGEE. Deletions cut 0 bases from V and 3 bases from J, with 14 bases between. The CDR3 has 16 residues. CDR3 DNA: TGTGCCAGCAGCGTAGTGGGGGGAGTGTCAACAGATACGCAGTATTTT. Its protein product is CASSVVGGVSTDTQYF.

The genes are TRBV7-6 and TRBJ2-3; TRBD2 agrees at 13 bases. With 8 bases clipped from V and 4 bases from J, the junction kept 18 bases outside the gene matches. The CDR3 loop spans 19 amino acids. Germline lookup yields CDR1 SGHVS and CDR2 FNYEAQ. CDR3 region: CASARQALAGGPFPDTQYF. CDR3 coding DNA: TGTGCCAGCGCTCGACAGGCACTAGCGGGAGGGCCCTTTCCAGATACGCAGTATTTT.

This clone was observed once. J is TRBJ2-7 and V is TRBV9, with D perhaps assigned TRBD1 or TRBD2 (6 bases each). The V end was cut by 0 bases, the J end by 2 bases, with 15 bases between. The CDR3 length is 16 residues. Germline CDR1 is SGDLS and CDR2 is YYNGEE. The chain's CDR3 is CASSVGGGGQAYEQYF. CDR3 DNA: TGTGCCAGCAGCGTAGGAGGAGGGGGACAAGCCTACGAGCAGTACTTC. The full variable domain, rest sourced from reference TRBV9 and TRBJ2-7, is DSGVTQTPKHLITATGQRVTLRCSPRSGDLSVYWYQQSLDQGLQFLIQYYNGEERAKGNILERFSAQQFPDLHSELNLSSLELGDSALYFCASSVGGGGQAYEQYFGPGTRLTVT.

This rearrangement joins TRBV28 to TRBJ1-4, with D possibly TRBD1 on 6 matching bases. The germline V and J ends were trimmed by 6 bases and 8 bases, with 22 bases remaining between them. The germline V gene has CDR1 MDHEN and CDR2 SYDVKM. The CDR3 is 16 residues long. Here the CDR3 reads CASSLTDRRIREKLFF. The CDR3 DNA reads TGTGCCAGCAGCCTTACAGACAGGCGAATCCGGGAAAAACTGTTTTTT.

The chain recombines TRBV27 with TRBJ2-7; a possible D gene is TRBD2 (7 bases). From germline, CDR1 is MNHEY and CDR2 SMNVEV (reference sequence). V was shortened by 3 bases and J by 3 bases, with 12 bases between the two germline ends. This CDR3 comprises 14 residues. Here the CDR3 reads CASSFGGGGYEQYF. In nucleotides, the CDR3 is TGTGCCAGCAGTTTTGGGGGAGGGGGCTACGAGCAGTACTTC.

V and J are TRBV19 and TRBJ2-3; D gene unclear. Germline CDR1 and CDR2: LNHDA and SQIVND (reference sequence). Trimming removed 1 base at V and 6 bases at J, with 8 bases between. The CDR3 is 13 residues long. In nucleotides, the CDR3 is TGTGCCAGTAGTATAGCCTACGGGGATACGCAGTATTTT. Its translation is CASSIAYGDTQYF.

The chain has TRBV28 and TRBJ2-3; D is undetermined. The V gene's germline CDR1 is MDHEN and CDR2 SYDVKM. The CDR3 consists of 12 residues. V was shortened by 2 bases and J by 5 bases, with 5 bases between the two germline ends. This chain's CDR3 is CASSLVVDTQYF. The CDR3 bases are TGTGCCAGCAGTTTAGTTGTAGATACGCAGTATTTT.

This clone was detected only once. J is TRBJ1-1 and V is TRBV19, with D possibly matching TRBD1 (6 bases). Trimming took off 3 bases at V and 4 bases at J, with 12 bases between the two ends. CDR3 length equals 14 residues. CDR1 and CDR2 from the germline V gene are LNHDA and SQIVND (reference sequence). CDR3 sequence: CASSINRVSTEAFF. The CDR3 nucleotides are TGTGCCAGTAGTATTAACAGGGTGAGCACTGAAGCTTTCTTT.

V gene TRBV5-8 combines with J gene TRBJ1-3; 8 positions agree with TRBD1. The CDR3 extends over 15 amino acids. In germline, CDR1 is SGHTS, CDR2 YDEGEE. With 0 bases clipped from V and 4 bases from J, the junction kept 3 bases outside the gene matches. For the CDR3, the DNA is TGTGCCAGCAGCTTGGGACAGGGGTTAGGAAACACCATATATTTT. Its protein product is CASSLGQGLGNTIYF.

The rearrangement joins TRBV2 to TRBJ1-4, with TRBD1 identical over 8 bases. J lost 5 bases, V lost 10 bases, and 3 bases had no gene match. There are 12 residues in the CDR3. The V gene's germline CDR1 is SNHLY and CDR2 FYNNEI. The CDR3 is CANRDRNEKLFF. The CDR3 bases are TGTGCCAACCGGGACAGGAATGAAAAACTGTTTTTT. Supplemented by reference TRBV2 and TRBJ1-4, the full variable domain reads EPEVTQTPSHQVTQMGQEVILRCVPISNHLYFYWYRQILGQKVEFLVSFYNNEISEKSEIFDDQFSVERPDGSNFTLKIRSTKLEDSAMYFCANRDRNEKLFFGSGTQLSVL.

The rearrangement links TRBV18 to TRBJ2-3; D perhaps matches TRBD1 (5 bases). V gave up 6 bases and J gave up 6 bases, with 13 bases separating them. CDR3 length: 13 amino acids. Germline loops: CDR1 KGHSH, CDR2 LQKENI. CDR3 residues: CASSGPRRDTQYF. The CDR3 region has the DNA TGTGCCAGCTCGGGGCCGCGGCGGGATACGCAGTATTTT.

The CDR3 here is CAWSALGQPNLNTEAFF. The CDR3, as DNA: TGTGCCTGGAGCGCTCTTGGACAGCCAAACTTGAACACTGAAGCTTTCTTT. The chain carries TRBV30 and TRBJ1-1, with D tentatively TRBD1 (6 bases). The germline CDR1 and CDR2 sequences are GTSNPN and SVGIG (reference sequence). This CDR3 region has 17 residues. Trimming cost V 3 bases and J 0 bases, with 20 bases left between them.

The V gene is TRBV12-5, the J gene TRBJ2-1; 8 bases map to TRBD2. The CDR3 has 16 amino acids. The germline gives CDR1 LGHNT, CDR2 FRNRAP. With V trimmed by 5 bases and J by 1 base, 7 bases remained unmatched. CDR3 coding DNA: TGTGCTAGTGGTCCCGGGACTAGATCTTCCTACAATGAGCAGTTCTTC. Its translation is CASGPGTRSSYNEQFF.

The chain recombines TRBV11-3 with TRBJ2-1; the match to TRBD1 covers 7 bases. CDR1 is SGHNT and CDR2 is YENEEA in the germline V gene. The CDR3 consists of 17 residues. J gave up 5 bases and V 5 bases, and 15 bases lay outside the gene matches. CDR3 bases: TGTGCCAGCAGCGACCAGGTATACCGGGACAGCCACAATGAGCAGTTCTTC. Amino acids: CASSDQVYRDSHNEQFF.

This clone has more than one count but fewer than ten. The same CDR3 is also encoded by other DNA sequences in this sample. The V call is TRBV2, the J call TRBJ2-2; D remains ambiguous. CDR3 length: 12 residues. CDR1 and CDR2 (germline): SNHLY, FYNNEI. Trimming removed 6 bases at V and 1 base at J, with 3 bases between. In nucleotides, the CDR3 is TGTGCCAGCAGCCTGAACACCGGGGAGCTGTTTTTT. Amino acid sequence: CASSLNTGELFF.

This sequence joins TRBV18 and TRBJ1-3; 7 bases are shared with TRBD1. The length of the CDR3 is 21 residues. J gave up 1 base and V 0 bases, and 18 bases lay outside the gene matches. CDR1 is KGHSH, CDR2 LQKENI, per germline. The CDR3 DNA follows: TGTGCCAGCTCACCACCAGCCCTTTTGATCAGACAGGGAGGGTCTGGAAACACCATATATTTT. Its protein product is CASSPPALLIRQGGSGNTIYF.

CDR3 sequence (DNA): TGTGCCAGCAGCCGACCGATAGGGCCTCCGGGAGTAGTGGAGCAGTTCTTC. Translating gives CASSRPIGPPGVVEQFF. The chain employs TRBV7-8 and TRBJ2-1; D may be TRBD2 (6 bases). CDR3 size: 17 residues. Germline CDR1 SGHVS, CDR2 FQNEAQ. The V end was cut by 5 bases, the J end by 10 bases, with 27 bases between.

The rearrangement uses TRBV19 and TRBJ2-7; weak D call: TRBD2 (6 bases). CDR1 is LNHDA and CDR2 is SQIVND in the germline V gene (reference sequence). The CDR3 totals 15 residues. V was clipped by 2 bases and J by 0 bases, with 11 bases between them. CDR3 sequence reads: CASSINVGGSYEQYF. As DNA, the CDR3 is TGTGCCAGTAGTATAAACGTGGGAGGCTCCTACGAGCAGTACTTC. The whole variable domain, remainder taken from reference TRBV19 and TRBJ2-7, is DGGITQSPKYLFRKEGQNVTLSCEQNLNHDAMYWYRQDPGQGLRLIYYSQIVNDFQKGDIAEGYSVSREKKESFPLTVTSAQKNPTAFYLCASSINVGGSYEQYFGPGTRLTVT.

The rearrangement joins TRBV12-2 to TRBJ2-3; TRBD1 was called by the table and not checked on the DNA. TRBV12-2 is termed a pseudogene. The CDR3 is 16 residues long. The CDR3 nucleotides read TGTGCAAGTCGCCCTGCTCCGGGACACTACACAGATACGCAGTATTTT. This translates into CASRPAPGHYTDTQYF.

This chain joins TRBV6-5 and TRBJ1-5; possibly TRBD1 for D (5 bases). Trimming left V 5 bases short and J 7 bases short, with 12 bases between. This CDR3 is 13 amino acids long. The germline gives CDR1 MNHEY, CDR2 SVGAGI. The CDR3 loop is CASSIRANQPQHF. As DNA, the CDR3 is TGTGCCAGCAGTATCAGGGCAAACCAGCCCCAGCATTTT.

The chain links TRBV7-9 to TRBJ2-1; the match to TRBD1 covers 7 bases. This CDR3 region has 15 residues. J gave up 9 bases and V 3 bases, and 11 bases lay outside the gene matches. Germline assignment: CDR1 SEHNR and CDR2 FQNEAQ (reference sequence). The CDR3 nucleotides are TGTGCCAGCAGCTTCCGACAGGGATTTGGAAGTGAGCAGTTCTTC. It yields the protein CASSFRQGFGSEQFF.

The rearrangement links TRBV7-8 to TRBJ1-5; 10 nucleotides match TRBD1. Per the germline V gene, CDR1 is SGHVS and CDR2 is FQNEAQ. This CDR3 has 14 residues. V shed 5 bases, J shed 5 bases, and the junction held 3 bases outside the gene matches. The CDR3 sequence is CASSPGTGDQPQHF. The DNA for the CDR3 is TGTGCCAGCAGCCCAGGGACAGGGGATCAGCCCCAGCATTTT.

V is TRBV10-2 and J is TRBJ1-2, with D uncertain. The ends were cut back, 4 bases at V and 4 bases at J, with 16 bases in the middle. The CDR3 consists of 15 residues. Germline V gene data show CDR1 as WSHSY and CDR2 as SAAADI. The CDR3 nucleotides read TGCGCCAGCAGTGGATTATCCACTTCTATCTATGGCTACACCTTC. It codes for CASSGLSTSIYGYTF.

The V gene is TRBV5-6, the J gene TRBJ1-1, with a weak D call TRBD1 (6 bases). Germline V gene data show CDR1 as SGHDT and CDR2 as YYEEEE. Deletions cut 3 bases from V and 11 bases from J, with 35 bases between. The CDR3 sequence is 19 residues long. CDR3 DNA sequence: TGTGCCAGCAGCTCCACGACCCAGGGGTATCGGGGTACACTTCTCGGGGCTTTCTTT. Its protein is CASSSTTQGYRGTLLGAFF. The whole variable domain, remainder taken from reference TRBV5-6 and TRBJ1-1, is DAGVTQSPTHLIKTRGQQVTLRCSPKSGHDTVSWYQQALGQGPQFIFQYYEEEERQRGNFPDRFSGHQFPNYSSELNVNALLLGDSALYLCASSSTTQGYRGTLLGAFFGQGTRLTVV.

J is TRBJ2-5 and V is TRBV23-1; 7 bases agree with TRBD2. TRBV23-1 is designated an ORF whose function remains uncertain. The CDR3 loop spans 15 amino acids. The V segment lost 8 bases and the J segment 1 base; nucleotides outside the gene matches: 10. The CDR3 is CASQEGGPPQETQYF. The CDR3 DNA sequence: TGCGCCAGCCAAGAGGGAGGGCCCCCCCAAGAGACCCAGTACTTC.

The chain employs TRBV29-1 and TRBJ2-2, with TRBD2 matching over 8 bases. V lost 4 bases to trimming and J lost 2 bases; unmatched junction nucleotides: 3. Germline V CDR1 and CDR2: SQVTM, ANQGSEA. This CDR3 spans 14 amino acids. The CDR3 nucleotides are TGCAGCGTTGGCGGGGGGCTAAACACCGGGGAGCTGTTTTTT. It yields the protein CSVGGGLNTGELFF.